The 20 T cell receptor beta chains below come from one sample, sequenced in a study of blood T cell repertoires in COVID-19. Here immunoSEQ multiplex PCR was the method, and the copy in TCRdb shows in-frame clones only, minus some. The sample lists about 160,000 clones; around 84% were seen once. The specimen was peripheral blood. Receptor source: a human donor with acute or convalescent COVID-19. The donor label of this sample is uncertain.

This sequence joins TRBV7-9 and TRBJ1-1, with 8 bases lining up with TRBD1. The germline CDR1 and CDR2 sequences are SEHNR and FQNEAQ (reference sequence). J was trimmed by 4 bases and V by 5 bases; bases with no gene match: 6. The CDR3 consists of 14 residues. The CDR3 bases are TGTGCCAGCAGCGCAGGACAGGGCGGCACTGAAGCTTTCTTT. Its protein is CASSAGQGGTEAFF.

V gene TRBV10-1 combines with J gene TRBJ2-2; TRBD1 agrees at 8 bases. CDR3 length: 15 residues. CDR1 is WNHNN and CDR2 is SYGVQD in the germline V gene (reference sequence). With 4 bases clipped from V and 4 bases from J, the junction kept 5 bases outside the gene matches. Here the CDR3 DNA reads TGCGCCAGCAGTGCGGACAGGGAAGGCACCGGGGAGCTGTTTTTT. This translates into CASSADREGTGELFF.

This chain links TRBV9 with TRBJ2-3; possible D gene TRBD1, 6 bases. The V gene's germline CDR1 is SGDLS and CDR2 YYNGEE. With 3 bases removed from V and 3 bases from J, the gap between germline ends came to 11 bases. The CDR3 runs to 14 residues. For the CDR3, the DNA is TGTGCCAGCAGCGCCGGACAGACGACAGATACGCAGTATTTT. Encoded protein: CASSAGQTTDTQYF.

This clone was seen more than once but under ten times. The chain joins TRBV7-2 to TRBJ2-2; perhaps TRBD1 as D (6 bases). Germline V CDR1 and CDR2: SGHTA, FQGNSA. The CDR3 totals 17 residues. V lost 2 bases and J 5 bases, leaving 18 bases between the germline ends. CDR3 nucleotide sequence: TGTGCCAGCAGCTTATGGGGACACTTTCTGTCTACCGGGGAGCTGTTTTTT. Its translation: CASSLWGHFLSTGELFF.

The gene calls are TRBV2 and TRBJ1-2; weak D call: TRBD1 (6 bases). Germline CDR1 and CDR2: SNHLY and FYNNEI. V was clipped by 5 bases and J by 5 bases, with 12 bases between them. The CDR3 is made up of 13 amino acids. CDR3 in DNA: TGTGCCAGCAGTTTACTACAGGGTTATGGCTACACCTTC. Encoded protein: CASSLLQGYGYTF.

The genes are TRBV30 and TRBJ2-7, with D possibly being TRBD1 (5 bases). Trimming cost V 0 bases and J 4 bases, with 13 bases left between them. This CDR3 is built from 14 residues. In germline, CDR1 is GTSNPN, CDR2 SVGIG (reference sequence). The CDR3 DNA sequence: TGTGCCTGGAGTGTAAACAGGATCCGGTACGAGCAGTACTTC. As protein: CAWSVNRIRYEQYF.

The chain recombines TRBV11-2 with TRBJ1-3; unclear D gene. The ends were cut back, 1 base at V and 4 bases at J, with 8 bases in the middle. The germline gives CDR1 SGHAT, CDR2 FQNNGV. The CDR3 spans 14 residues. In nucleotides, the CDR3 is TGTGCCAGCAGCTTAGGCGGGTCCGGAAACACCATATATTTT. Encoded protein: CASSLGGSGNTIYF.

This chain joins TRBV6-5 and TRBJ2-2; 7 bases are a match to TRBD1. Germline assignment: CDR1 MNHEY and CDR2 SVGAGI. The CDR3 is made up of 15 amino acids. Trimming cost V 5 bases and J 7 bases; bases outside gene matches: 10. The CDR3 sequence is CASSPRQGPYGELFF. The CDR3 DNA sequence: TGTGCCAGCAGTCCTCGACAGGGTCCATACGGGGAGCTGTTTTTT.

The chain combines TRBV3-1 (or the pseudogene TRBV3-2) with TRBJ2-7, with 7 bases that match TRBD2. V lost 6 bases, J lost 0 bases, and 8 bases stayed unmatched. The CDR3 is 15 residues long. From germline, CDR1 is LGHDT and CDR2 YNNKEL (reference sequence). The CDR3 nucleotides are TGTGCCAGCAGGAACTTAGCGGGTGTCTCCTACGAGCAGTACTTC. Translation gives CASRNLAGVSYEQYF.

This chain connects TRBV30 to TRBJ1-2; D gene unclear. CDR1 is GTSNPN and CDR2 is SVGIG in the germline V gene (reference sequence). V was shortened by 0 bases and J by 2 bases, with 7 bases between the two germline ends. CDR3 length: 13 amino acids. CDR3 sequence (DNA): TGTGCCTGGAGTGTGGAGGGAAACTATGGCTACACCTTC. It codes for CAWSVEGNYGYTF.

J is TRBJ2-7 and V is TRBV19, with a weak D call TRBD2 (6 bases). In germline, CDR1 is LNHDA, CDR2 SQIVND (reference sequence). This CDR3 has 13 amino acids. The CDR3 sequence: CAPDKGPGGEQYF. The CDR3 region has the DNA TGTGCTCCAGACAAGGGCCCCGGGGGCGAGCAGTACTTC.

J is TRBJ2-1 and V is TRBV18; TRBD2 might be the D (7 bases). Germline V gene sequence: CDR1 KGHSH, CDR2 LQKENI. Trimming took 0 bases from V and 6 from J, leaving 15 bases between them. This CDR3 spans 16 amino acids. CDR3 in DNA: TGTGCCAGCTCACCACCGGGAGGGGGGGCCTCCAATGAGCAGTTCTTC. Its protein is CASSPPGGGASNEQFF.

The J gene is TRBJ1-4, the V gene TRBV5-8, with D possibly matching TRBD1 (5 bases). Trimming left V 2 bases short and J 3 bases short, with 14 bases between. CDR1 is SGHTS and CDR2 is YDEGEE in the germline V gene. The length of the CDR3 is 16 residues. This CDR3 reads CASSFRGTGANEKLFF. The CDR3 region has the DNA TGTGCCAGCAGCTTTAGGGGCACGGGGGCTAATGAAAAACTGTTTTTT.

The V and J genes are TRBV4-1 and TRBJ2-5; TRBD1 agrees at 7 bases. Germline trimming cut 4 bases from V and 2 bases from J; bases unmatched to any gene: 4. Looked up from germline, CDR1 is MGHRA and CDR2 is YSYEKL. This CDR3 has 14 amino acids. In nucleotides, the CDR3 is TGCGCCAGCAGCCTCGGACAGGATCAAGAGACCCAGTACTTC. This encodes CASSLGQDQETQYF.

The chain carries TRBV15 and TRBJ2-3; D is unclear. CDR3 size: 17 residues. V lost 0 bases and J 1 base, leaving 14 bases between the germline ends. Germline V CDR1 and CDR2: LNHNV, YYDKDF (reference sequence). CDR3 nucleotide sequence: TGTGCCACCAGCAGAGATGGTAATAGTTTAGGCACAGATACGCAGTATTTT. It is translated as CATSRDGNSLGTDTQYF.

This clone counts as medium-sized. The rearrangement uses TRBV5-1 and TRBJ1-1, with D perhaps matching TRBD1 (6 bases). This CDR3 comprises 18 residues. Germline CDR1 SGHRS, CDR2 YFSETQ. Trimming cost V 0 bases and J 1 base, with 19 bases left between them. CDR3 bases: TGCGCCAGCAGCTTGGATGGGGGGCGCGGGGAGGGGAACACTGAAGCTTTCTTT. Residues: CASSLDGGRGEGNTEAFF.

V usage is TRBV3-1 (or the pseudogene TRBV3-2) and J usage is TRBJ2-2; D call uncertain. Germline CDR1 and CDR2: LGHDT and YNNKEL (reference sequence). The V end was cut by 1 base, the J end by 6 bases, with 6 bases between. The CDR3 has 13 amino acids. CDR3 DNA: TGTGCCAGCAGCCAAGTTGACTCCGGGGAGCTGTTTTTT. Residues: CASSQVDSGELFF.

This sequence joins TRBV2 and TRBJ1-1; TRBD1 matches at 8 bases. Germline loops: CDR1 SNHLY, CDR2 FYNNEI. V was pared by 6 bases and J by 4 bases, with 7 bases of the junction left unmatched. The CDR3 has 14 amino acids. For the CDR3, the DNA is TGTGCCAGCAGATGGACAGGGTGGGGCACTGAAGCTTTCTTT. The encoded protein is CASRWTGWGTEAFF. Drawing the rest from reference TRBV2 and TRBJ1-1, the complete variable domain is EPEVTQTPSHQVTQMGQEVILRCVPISNHLYFYWYRQILGQKVEFLVSFYNNEISEKSEIFDDQFSVERPDGSNFTLKIRSTKLEDSAMYFCASRWTGWGTEAFFGQGTRLTVV.

Here the CDR3 reads CASSTIRDRGVLAKNIQYF. The DNA for the CDR3 is TGTGCCAGCAGCACGATCCGGGACAGGGGAGTACTAGCCAAAAACATTCAGTACTTC. The chain recombines TRBV13 with TRBJ2-4, with TRBD1 matching 10 bases. Trimming at V came to 5 bases and at J to 0 bases, leaving 13 bases not matched to a gene. Germline CDR1 PRHDT, CDR2 FYEKMQ (reference sequence). The CDR3 contains 19 residues.

The chain recombines TRBV5-4 with TRBJ2-3; D may be TRBD2 (6 bases). Trimming pared 5 bases from V and 6 bases from J, leaving 16 bases between. Germline V lookup: CDR1 SGHNT, CDR2 YYREEE (reference sequence). The CDR3 has 14 residues. The CDR3 coding sequence is TGTGCCAGCAGTTTTGACTACCGGGGGGATACGCAGTATTTT. Translating gives CASSFDYRGDTQYF.